Each of the 30 T cell receptor beta chains below was sequenced from the same sample in a study of blood T cell repertoires in COVID-19. Method: immunoSEQ multiplex PCR; TCRdb's copy keeps in-frame clones and lacks some. This table holds 250,000 to 300,000 clones, approximately 86% found once. Specimen: peripheral blood. The source is a woman aged 70 to 79 with COVID-19, enrolled during active disease.

The chain has TRBV18 and TRBJ2-7, with D uncertain. The CDR3 is 15 amino acids. Deletions cut 6 bases from V and 5 bases from J, with 20 bases between. Germline V lookup: CDR1 KGHSH, CDR2 LQKENI. The CDR3: CASSPASQKPHEQYF. As DNA, the CDR3 is TGTGCCAGCTCCCCCGCGTCCCAAAAGCCCCACGAGCAGTACTTC.

This chain connects TRBV24-1 to TRBJ1-2, with 9 positions matching TRBD1. In germline, CDR1 is KGHDR, CDR2 SFDVKD. The J segment lost 3 bases and the V segment lost 5 bases, leaving 6 bases of the junction unmatched. The CDR3 spans 15 residues. CDR3 sequence (DNA): TGTGCCACCAGTGGTACAGGGGGCGACGACTATGGCTACACCTTC. Amino acid sequence: CATSGTGGDDYGYTF.

The J gene is TRBJ2-2, the V gene TRBV5-6; a possible D gene is TRBD1 (6 bases). The ends were cut back, 2 bases at V and 3 bases at J, with 11 bases in the middle. Per the germline V gene, CDR1 is SGHDT and CDR2 is YYEEEE. This CDR3 spans 15 amino acids. The CDR3 DNA reads as TGTGCCAGCAGCTTTCAGGGGATCGACACCGGGGAGCTGTTTTTT. Translation gives CASSFQGIDTGELFF.

The chain recombines TRBV7-9 with TRBJ1-2, with D possibly being TRBD1 (5 bases). This CDR3 spans 15 amino acids. The germline V gene has CDR1 SEHNR and CDR2 FQNEAQ (reference sequence). The ends were cut back, 1 base at V and 1 base at J, with 10 bases in the middle. The DNA of the CDR3 is TGTGCCAGCAGCTTAGTAGGGGATGATAACTATGGCTACACCTTC. It specifies CASSLVGDDNYGYTF.

CDR3 region: CASSQPSLAGGTDTQYF. CDR3 nucleotides: TGCGCCAGCAGCCAGCCTAGCCTAGCGGGGGGTACAGATACGCAGTATTTT. This rearrangement joins TRBV4-1 to TRBJ2-3; 11 bases match TRBD2. V shed 3 bases and J 3 bases; nucleotides not matched to a gene: 8. CDR1 and CDR2 from the germline V gene are MGHRA and YSYEKL. The length of the CDR3 is 17 residues.

V is TRBV19 and J is TRBJ1-1; maybe TRBD1 (6 bases). The CDR3 contains 17 residues. CDR1 is LNHDA and CDR2 is SQIVND in the germline V gene (reference sequence). Trimming cost V 10 bases and J 4 bases, with 28 bases left between them. This CDR3 is CATQKSLGAGVGTEAFF. CDR3 in DNA: TGTGCCACGCAAAAGTCCCTAGGGGCAGGGGTGGGCACTGAAGCTTTCTTT.

This chain uses TRBV5-1 with TRBJ2-1; 10 nucleotides match TRBD2. V lost 0 bases and J lost 8; bases outside the gene matches: 8. The germline gives CDR1 SGHRS, CDR2 YFSETQ. The CDR3 is made up of 16 amino acids. The chain's CDR3 is CASSLVSGGAIDEQFF. The CDR3 nucleotides read TGCGCCAGCAGCTTGGTGAGCGGGGGGGCCATCGATGAGCAGTTCTTC.

This clone came up a few times. V gene TRBV9 combines with J gene TRBJ2-1; 11 bases agree with TRBD2. Per the germline V gene, CDR1 is SGDLS and CDR2 is YYNGEE. The CDR3 consists of 17 residues. V dropped 3 bases and J dropped 5; count of bases not matched to a gene: 10. The CDR3 nucleotides read TGTGCCAGCAGCGCAATTGAACTAGCGGGGGCGAACAATGAGCAGTTCTTC. It translates to CASSAIELAGANNEQFF.

This clone showed up just a few times. V and J are TRBV7-2 and TRBJ1-2, with 10 bases fitting TRBD1. The CDR3 has 15 residues. Trimming took 5 bases from V and 2 from J; bases not matched to a gene: 5. Germline values: CDR1 SGHTA, CDR2 FQGNSA. The CDR3 DNA reads TGTGCCAGCAGCAAGGACAGGGGGGGCAACTATGGCTACACCTTC. This translates into CASSKDRGGNYGYTF.

This sequence joins TRBV29-1 and TRBJ2-7, with 8 bases identical to TRBD1. CDR1 is SQVTM and CDR2 is ANQGSEA in the germline V gene. The trim removed 4 bases at V and 7 bases at J, leaving 12 bases unmatched. There are 14 residues in the CDR3. As DNA, the CDR3 is TGCAGCGTTGCCTCAGGGGGCTACTCGCGGGAGCAGTACTTC. It encodes CSVASGGYSREQYF.

The chain carries TRBV2 and TRBJ2-3; TRBD2 aligns across 9 bases. With 8 bases clipped from V and 4 bases from J, the junction kept 7 bases outside the gene matches. CDR3 length equals 14 residues. In germline, CDR1 is SNHLY, CDR2 FYNNEI. The CDR3 DNA reads as TGTGCCAGCCAGGGGGGACTAGCCTCAGATACGCAGTATTTT. Translating it yields CASQGGLASDTQYF.

The chain combines TRBV11-3 with TRBJ2-1, with D tentatively TRBD1 (5 bases). The CDR3 totals 17 residues. V dropped 1 base and J dropped 0 bases, with 13 bases sitting between them. Germline-derived CDR1 and CDR2 are SGHNT and YENEEA. This CDR3 reads CASSLGTRQSSYNEQFF. The CDR3 DNA reads as TGTGCCAGCAGCTTAGGTACCCGACAGAGCTCCTACAATGAGCAGTTCTTC.

In this sample, this clone turned up once. This rearrangement joins TRBV5-1 to TRBJ2-7; 10 bases match TRBD1. With V trimmed by 4 bases and J by 2 bases, 6 bases remained unmatched. The length of the CDR3 is 15 residues. Germline values: CDR1 SGHRS, CDR2 YFSETQ. The CDR3: CASSPTGTGAYEQYF. The CDR3 nucleotides are TGCGCCAGCAGCCCAACCGGGACAGGGGCCTACGAGCAGTACTTC.

The rearrangement joins TRBV30 to TRBJ1-3; 7 nucleotides align to TRBD1. From germline, CDR1 is GTSNPN and CDR2 SVGIG (reference sequence). The CDR3 is 12 amino acids. V trimming: 4 bases; J trimming: 4 bases; junction bases outside the gene matches: 1. The DNA of the CDR3 is TGTGCCTGGAACAGGGGAGGAAACACCATATATTTT. It is translated as CAWNRGGNTIYF.

In its sample, this clone was seen a few times. V usage is TRBV12-3 or TRBV12-4 and J usage is TRBJ1-1; no clear D. The CDR3 runs 12 residues. V lost 7 bases, J lost 11 bases, and 17 bases lay in between. The CDR3 sequence is CASNNEGGKAFF. The CDR3 DNA reads as TGTGCCAGCAACAACGAAGGAGGAAAGGCTTTCTTT.

The chain links TRBV27 to TRBJ2-2, with 8 nucleotides matching TRBD1. This CDR3 contains 17 residues. Germline V gene lookup returns CDR1 MNHEY and CDR2 SMNVEV (reference sequence). V shed 5 bases and J 0 bases; nucleotides not matched to a gene: 8. The CDR3 region has the DNA TGTGCCAGCAGTCCTCGGACAGGGCCCGCGAACACCGGGGAGCTGTTTTTT. Amino acid sequence: CASSPRTGPANTGELFF.

Written as DNA, the CDR3 is TGTGCCAGCAGTCCCCTGGGGGCAGGGGCTAGAAGCAATCAGCCCCAGCATTTT. Protein sequence: CASSPLGAGARSNQPQHF. The chain couples TRBV6-6 to TRBJ1-5, with TRBD1 as a possible D gene (6 bases). Germline V lookup: CDR1 MNHNY, CDR2 SVGAGI (reference sequence). V was pared by 5 bases and J by 1 base, with 21 bases between. This CDR3 is built from 18 residues.

This chain links TRBV21-1 with TRBJ2-7; TRBD2 reflects the table's D call only, with no check against the DNA. TRBV21-1 has pseudogene status. The CDR3 is 15 amino acids. In nucleotides, the CDR3 is TGTGCCAGCAGCCTAACGGGACTTTGTTCCTACGAGCAGTACTTC. This codes for CASSLTGLCSYEQYF.

V gene TRBV5-1 combines with J gene TRBJ1-2, with D possibly matching TRBD1 (5 bases). Germline V CDR1 and CDR2: SGHRS, YFSETQ. V dropped 0 bases and J dropped 0 bases, with 6 bases sitting between them. The CDR3 is made up of 14 amino acids. CDR3 residues: CASSLDRPNYGYTF. The CDR3 nucleotides are TGCGCCAGCAGCTTGGACAGGCCTAACTATGGCTACACCTTC.

The J gene is TRBJ1-5, the V gene TRBV6-2 or TRBV6-3; D possibly corresponds to TRBD1 (5 bases). The germline V and J ends were trimmed by 5 bases and 2 bases, with 7 bases remaining between them. The CDR3 length is 13 residues. Germline CDR1 reads MNHEY; CDR2 reads SVGEGT. The CDR3 here is CASSQQGNQPQHF. The DNA for the CDR3 is TGTGCCAGCAGTCAACAGGGCAATCAGCCCCAGCATTTT.

The chain links TRBV5-1 to TRBJ2-5; 8 bases fit TRBD1. CDR3 size: 13 residues. Germline-derived CDR1 and CDR2 are SGHRS and YFSETQ. Trimming removed 3 bases from V and 3 bases from J; junction bases left unmatched: 1. CDR3 in DNA: TGCGCCAGCAGCTCGGACAGGGAAGAGACCCAGTACTTC. Protein product: CASSSDREETQYF.

This rearrangement joins TRBV24-1 to TRBJ1-2; a possible D gene is TRBD1 (5 bases). The germline V gene has CDR1 KGHDR and CDR2 SFDVKD. The CDR3 loop spans 15 amino acids. V lost 3 bases and J 1 base, leaving 11 bases between the germline ends. The CDR3 sequence is CATSDPHDSNYGYTF. The DNA of the CDR3 is TGTGCCACCAGTGATCCCCATGACAGTAACTATGGCTACACCTTC.

The CDR3 here is CASSLDGPEYNEQFF. CDR3 DNA: TGTGCCAGCAGCTTAGATGGGCCCGAGTACAATGAGCAGTTCTTC. The chain recombines TRBV11-2 with TRBJ2-1, with no clear D. The germline V and J ends were trimmed by 0 bases and 4 bases, with 10 bases remaining between them. This CDR3 comprises 15 residues. Germline V lookup: CDR1 SGHAT, CDR2 FQNNGV.

This chain connects TRBV2 to TRBJ1-5; 7 bases map to TRBD1. Germline V gene data show CDR1 as SNHLY and CDR2 as FYNNEI. This CDR3 has 15 amino acids. V gave up 6 bases and J gave up 6 bases; unmatched junction bases: 11. DNA of the CDR3: TGTGCCAGCAGCTCCACAGGGGAAGGGAGTCAGCCCCAGCATTTT. Translating it yields CASSSTGEGSQPQHF.

This chain joins TRBV24-1 and TRBJ1-5; D gene unclear. The germline V gene has CDR1 KGHDR and CDR2 SFDVKD. This CDR3 is 13 amino acids long. Trimming removed 7 bases from V and 2 bases from J, with 8 bases in between. The CDR3 coding sequence is TGTGCCACCAGCGGGTCTGGCAATCAGCCCCAGCATTTT. This sequence encodes CATSGSGNQPQHF.

The J gene is TRBJ1-1, the V gene TRBV5-4, with no clear D. With 0 bases removed from V and 0 bases from J, the gap between germline ends came to 6 bases. Germline lookup yields CDR1 SGHNT and CDR2 YYREEE (reference sequence). CDR3 length equals 14 residues. CDR3 in amino acids: CASSLELMNTEAFF. The CDR3 region has the DNA TGTGCCAGCAGCTTGGAGCTCATGAACACTGAAGCTTTCTTT. Variable domain in full (rest from reference TRBV5-4 and TRBJ1-1): ETGVTQSPTHLIKTRGQQVTLRCSSQSGHNTVSWYQQALGQGPQFIFQYYREEENGRGNFPPRFSGLQFPNYSSELNVNALELDDSALYLCASSLELMNTEAFFGQGTRLTVV.

The V gene is TRBV5-6, the J gene TRBJ1-2; unclear D gene. The CDR3 contains 14 residues. CDR1 SGHDT and CDR2 YYEEEE come from the germline V gene. The germline V and J ends were trimmed by 0 bases and 3 bases, with 9 bases remaining between them. CDR3 coding DNA: TGTGCCAGCAGCTTGGGGCAGTTCGACTATGGCTACACCTTC. It encodes CASSLGQFDYGYTF.

V gene TRBV29-1 combines with J gene TRBJ2-1; tentative D call: TRBD2 (6 bases). This CDR3 is built from 14 residues. CDR1 and CDR2 (germline): SQVTM, ANQGSEA. V lost 0 bases to trimming and J lost 10 bases, with 16 bases between them. CDR3 bases: TGCAGCGTTGAAGATCCGACTCCCGGGAGAGAGCAGTTCTTC. This encodes CSVEDPTPGREQFF.

The J gene is TRBJ2-7, the V gene TRBV6-5, with D possibly TRBD1 on 6 matching bases. The CDR3 sequence is 14 residues long. Germline V gives CDR1 MNHEY, CDR2 SVGAGI. With 2 bases removed from V and 1 base from J, the gap between germline ends came to 9 bases. CDR3 DNA sequence: TGTGCCAGCAGTTACGGGACAAGTTCCTACGAGCAGTACTTC. It yields the protein CASSYGTSSYEQYF.

This chain connects TRBV5-1 to TRBJ1-2; the D gene is possibly TRBD1 (5 bases). CDR3 length: 14 residues. Trimming cost V 4 bases and J 4 bases, with 14 bases left between them. CDR1 and CDR2 (germline): SGHRS, YFSETQ. Written as DNA, the CDR3 is TGCGCCAGCAGCGCCGGAGGGGTCCCCTATGGCTACACCTTC. It specifies CASSAGGVPYGYTF.